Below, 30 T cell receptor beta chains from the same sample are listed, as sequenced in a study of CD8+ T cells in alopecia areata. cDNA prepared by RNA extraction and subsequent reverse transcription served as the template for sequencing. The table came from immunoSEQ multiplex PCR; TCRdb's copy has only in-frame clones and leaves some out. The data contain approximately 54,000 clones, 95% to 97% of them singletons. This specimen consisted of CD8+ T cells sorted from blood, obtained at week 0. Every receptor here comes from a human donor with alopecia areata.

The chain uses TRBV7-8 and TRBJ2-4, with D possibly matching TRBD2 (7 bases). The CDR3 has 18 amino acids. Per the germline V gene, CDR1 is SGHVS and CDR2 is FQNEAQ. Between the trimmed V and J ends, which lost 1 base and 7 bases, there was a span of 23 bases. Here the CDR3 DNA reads TGTGCCAGCAGCTTAGAGGACCATAGGGGGGGCGCCTTGAACATTCAGTACTTC. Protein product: CASSLEDHRGGALNIQYF.

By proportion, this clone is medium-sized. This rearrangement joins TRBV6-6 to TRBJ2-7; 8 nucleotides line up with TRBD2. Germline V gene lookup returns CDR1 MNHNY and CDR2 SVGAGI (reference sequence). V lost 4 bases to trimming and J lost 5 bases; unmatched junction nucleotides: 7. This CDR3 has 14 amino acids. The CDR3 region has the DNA TGTGCCAGCAGTTTACCGGGGGGGAGGGACGAGCAGTACTTC. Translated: CASSLPGGRDEQYF.

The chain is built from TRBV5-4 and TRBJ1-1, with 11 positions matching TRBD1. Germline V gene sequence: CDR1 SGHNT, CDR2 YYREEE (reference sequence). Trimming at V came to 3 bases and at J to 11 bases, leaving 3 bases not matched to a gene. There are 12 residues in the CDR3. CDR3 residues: CASSWGTGGAFF. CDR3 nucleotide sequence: TGTGCCAGCAGCTGGGGGACAGGGGGGGCTTTCTTT. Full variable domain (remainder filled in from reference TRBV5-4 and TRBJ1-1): ETGVTQSPTHLIKTRGQQVTLRCSSQSGHNTVSWYQQALGQGPQFIFQYYREEENGRGNFPPRFSGLQFPNYSSELNVNALELDDSALYLCASSWGTGGAFFGQGTRLTVV.

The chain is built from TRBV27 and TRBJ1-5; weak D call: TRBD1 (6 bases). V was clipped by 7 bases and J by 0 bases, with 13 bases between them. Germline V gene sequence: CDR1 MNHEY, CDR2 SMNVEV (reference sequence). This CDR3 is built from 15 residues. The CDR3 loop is CASTPTGYSNQPQHF. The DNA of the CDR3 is TGTGCCAGCACCCCGACAGGCTATAGCAATCAGCCCCAGCATTTT.

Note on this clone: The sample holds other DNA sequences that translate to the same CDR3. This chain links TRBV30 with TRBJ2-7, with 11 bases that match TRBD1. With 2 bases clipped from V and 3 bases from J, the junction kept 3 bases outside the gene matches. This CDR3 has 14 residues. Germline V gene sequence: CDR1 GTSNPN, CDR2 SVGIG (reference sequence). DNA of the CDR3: TGTGCCTGGAGTTTGGGACAGGGGGTCTACGAGCAGTACTTC. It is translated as CAWSLGQGVYEQYF.

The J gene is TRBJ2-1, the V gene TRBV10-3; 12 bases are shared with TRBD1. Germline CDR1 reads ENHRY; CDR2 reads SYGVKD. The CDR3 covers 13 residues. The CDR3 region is CTSGQGAPDEQFF. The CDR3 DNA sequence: TGTACATCGGGACAGGGGGCGCCGGATGAGCAGTTCTTC.

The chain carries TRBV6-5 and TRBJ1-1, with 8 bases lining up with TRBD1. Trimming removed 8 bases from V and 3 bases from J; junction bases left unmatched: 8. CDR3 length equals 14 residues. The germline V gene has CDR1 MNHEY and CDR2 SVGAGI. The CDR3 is CASRLQGVDTEAFF. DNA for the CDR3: TGTGCCAGCCGACTACAGGGGGTGGACACTGAAGCTTTCTTT.

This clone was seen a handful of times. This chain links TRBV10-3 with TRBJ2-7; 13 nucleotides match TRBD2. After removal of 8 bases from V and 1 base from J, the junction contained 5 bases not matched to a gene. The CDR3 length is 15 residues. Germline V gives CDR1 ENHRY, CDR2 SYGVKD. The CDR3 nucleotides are TGTGCCATCCAACTAGCGGGGGGGCCTTCCTACGAGCAGTACTTC. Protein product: CAIQLAGGPSYEQYF.

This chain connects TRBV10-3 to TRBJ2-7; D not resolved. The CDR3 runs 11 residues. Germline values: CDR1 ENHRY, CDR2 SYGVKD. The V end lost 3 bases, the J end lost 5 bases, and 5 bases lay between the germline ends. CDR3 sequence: CAISEVNEQYF. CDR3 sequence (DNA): TGTGCCATCAGTGAAGTGAACGAGCAGTACTTC.

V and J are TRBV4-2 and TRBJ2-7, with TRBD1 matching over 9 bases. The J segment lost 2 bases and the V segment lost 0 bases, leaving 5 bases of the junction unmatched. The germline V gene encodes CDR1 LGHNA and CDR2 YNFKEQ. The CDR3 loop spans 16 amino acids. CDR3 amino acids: CASSQEGTGSPYEQYF. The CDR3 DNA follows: TGTGCCAGCAGCCAAGAAGGGACAGGGTCTCCCTACGAGCAGTACTTC.

The CDR3 region has the DNA TGTGCCAGCAGCTCTTGGGCCCGTCCATCAGATACGCAGTATTTT. As protein: CASSSWARPSDTQYF. The chain has TRBV11-2 and TRBJ2-3; D unresolved. CDR1 and CDR2 from the germline V gene are SGHAT and FQNNGV. This CDR3 is 15 amino acids long. V gave up 4 bases and J gave up 4 bases, with 15 bases separating them.

CDR3 region: CASSLGQGLGANVLTF. The CDR3, as DNA: TGTGCCAGCAGTTTAGGACAGGGGCTGGGGGCCAACGTCCTGACTTTC. The chain has TRBV27 and TRBJ2-6; 9 nucleotides line up with TRBD1. Germline CDR1 and CDR2: MNHEY and SMNVEV (reference sequence). The V gene end was trimmed by 2 bases and the J gene end by 4 bases; junction bases not matched to a gene: 3. The CDR3 length is 16 residues.

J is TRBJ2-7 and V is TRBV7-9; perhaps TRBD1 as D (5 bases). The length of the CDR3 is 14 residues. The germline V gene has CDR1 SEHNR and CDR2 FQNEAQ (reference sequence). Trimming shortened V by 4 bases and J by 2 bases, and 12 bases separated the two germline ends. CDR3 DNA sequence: TGTGCCAGCAGCTCAAGTCCAGGGCCCTACGAGCAGTACTTC. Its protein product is CASSSSPGPYEQYF.

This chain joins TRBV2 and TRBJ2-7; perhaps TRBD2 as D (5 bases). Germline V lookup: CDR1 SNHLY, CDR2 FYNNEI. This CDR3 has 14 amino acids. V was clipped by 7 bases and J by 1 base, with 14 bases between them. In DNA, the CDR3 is TGTGCCAGCATTCTGGGTGAGGGTTCCTACGAGCAGTACTTC. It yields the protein CASILGEGSYEQYF.

CDR3 in DNA: TGTGCCTGGAGTGATTTCGGGGGCCTGGGGGAGACCCAGTACTTC. Its translation is CAWSDFGGLGETQYF. J is TRBJ2-5 and V is TRBV30; perhaps D is TRBD1 or TRBD2 (6 bases each). V lost 1 base and J lost 5, with 17 bases in between. The CDR3 length is 15 residues. Germline CDR1 is GTSNPN and CDR2 is SVGIG (reference sequence).

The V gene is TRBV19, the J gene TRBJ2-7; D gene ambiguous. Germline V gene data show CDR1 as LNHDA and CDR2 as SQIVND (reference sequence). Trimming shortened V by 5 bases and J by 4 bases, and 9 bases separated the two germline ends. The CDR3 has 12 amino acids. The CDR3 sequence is CASSPGPYEQYF. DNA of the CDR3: TGTGCCAGTAGTCCCGGGCCTTACGAGCAGTACTTC.

CDR3 coding DNA: TGTGCCAGCAGCCCCCCCCAGCTGGCTTTCTTT. As protein: CASSPPQLAFF. J is TRBJ1-1 and V is TRBV7-9; D gene uncertain. V was pared by 5 bases and J by 11 bases, with 12 bases between. This CDR3 is built from 11 residues. The germline V gene encodes CDR1 SEHNR and CDR2 FQNEAQ (reference sequence).

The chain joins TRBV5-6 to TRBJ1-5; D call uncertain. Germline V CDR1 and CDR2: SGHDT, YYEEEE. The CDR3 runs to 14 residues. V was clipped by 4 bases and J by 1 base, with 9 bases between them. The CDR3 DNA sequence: TGTGCCAGCAGCCCGAGTGGGAGCAATCAGCCCCAGCATTTT. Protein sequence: CASSPSGSNQPQHF.

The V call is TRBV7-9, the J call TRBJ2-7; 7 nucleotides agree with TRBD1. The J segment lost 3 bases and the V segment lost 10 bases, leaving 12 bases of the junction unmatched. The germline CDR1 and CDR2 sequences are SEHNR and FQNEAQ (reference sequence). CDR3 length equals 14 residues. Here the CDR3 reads CAIRRVTGSYEQYF. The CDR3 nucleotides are TGTGCCATTCGAAGGGTGACAGGGAGCTACGAGCAGTACTTC.

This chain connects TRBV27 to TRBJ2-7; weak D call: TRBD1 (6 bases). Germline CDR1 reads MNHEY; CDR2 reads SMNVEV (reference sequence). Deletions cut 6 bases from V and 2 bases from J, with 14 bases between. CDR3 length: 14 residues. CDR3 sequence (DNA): TGTGCCAGCAGATCGACAGGAACCCCCTACGAGCAGTACTTC. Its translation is CASRSTGTPYEQYF.

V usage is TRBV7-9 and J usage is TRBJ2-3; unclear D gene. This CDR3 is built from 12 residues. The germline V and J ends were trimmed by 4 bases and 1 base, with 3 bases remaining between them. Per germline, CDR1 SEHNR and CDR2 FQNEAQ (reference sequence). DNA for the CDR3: TGTGCCAGCAGCTCCGGCACAGATACGCAGTATTTT. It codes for CASSSGTDTQYF.

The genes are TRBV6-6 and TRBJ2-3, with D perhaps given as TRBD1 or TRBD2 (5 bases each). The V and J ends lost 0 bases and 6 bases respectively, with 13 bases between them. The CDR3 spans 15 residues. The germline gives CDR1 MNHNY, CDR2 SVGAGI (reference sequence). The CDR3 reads CASSYSMLAGDTQYF. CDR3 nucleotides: TGTGCCAGCAGTTACTCGATGCTAGCAGGGGATACGCAGTATTTT.

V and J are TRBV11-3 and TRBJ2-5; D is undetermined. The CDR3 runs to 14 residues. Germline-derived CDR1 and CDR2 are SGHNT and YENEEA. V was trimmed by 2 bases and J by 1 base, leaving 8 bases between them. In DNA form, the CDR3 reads TGTGCCAGCAGCTTACGTCCCCGCCAAGAGACCCAGTACTTC. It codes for CASSLRPRQETQYF.

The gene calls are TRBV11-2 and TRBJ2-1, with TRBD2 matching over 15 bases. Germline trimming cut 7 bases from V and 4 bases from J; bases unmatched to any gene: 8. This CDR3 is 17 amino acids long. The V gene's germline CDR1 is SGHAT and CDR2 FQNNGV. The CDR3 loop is CASNGLAGGSEYNEQFF. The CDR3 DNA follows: TGTGCCAGCAATGGACTAGCGGGGGGGAGTGAGTACAATGAGCAGTTCTTC.

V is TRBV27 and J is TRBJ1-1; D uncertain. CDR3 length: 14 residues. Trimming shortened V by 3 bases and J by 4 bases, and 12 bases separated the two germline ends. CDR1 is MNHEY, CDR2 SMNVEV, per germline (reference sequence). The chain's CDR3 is CASSFSGLTTEAFF. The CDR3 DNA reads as TGTGCCAGCAGTTTTTCCGGGTTAACCACTGAAGCTTTCTTT.

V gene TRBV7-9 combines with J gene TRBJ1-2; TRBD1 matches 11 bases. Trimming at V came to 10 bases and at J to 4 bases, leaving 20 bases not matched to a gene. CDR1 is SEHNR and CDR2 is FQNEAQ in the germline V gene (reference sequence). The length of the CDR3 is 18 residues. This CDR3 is CATYPIGQGASWGYGYTF. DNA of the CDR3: TGTGCCACCTACCCCATTGGACAGGGGGCGTCTTGGGGCTATGGCTACACCTTC.

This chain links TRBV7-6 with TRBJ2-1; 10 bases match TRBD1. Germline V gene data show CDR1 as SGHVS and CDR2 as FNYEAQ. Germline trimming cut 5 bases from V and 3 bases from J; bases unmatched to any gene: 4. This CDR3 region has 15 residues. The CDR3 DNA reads TGTGCCAGCAGCCCCGACAGGGGGCGCTACAATGAGCAGTTCTTC. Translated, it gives CASSPDRGRYNEQFF.

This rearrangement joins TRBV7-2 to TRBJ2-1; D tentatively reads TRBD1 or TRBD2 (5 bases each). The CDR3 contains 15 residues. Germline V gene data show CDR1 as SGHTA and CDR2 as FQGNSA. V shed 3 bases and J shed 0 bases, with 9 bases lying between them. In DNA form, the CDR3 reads TGTGCCAGCAGCTTGGGACCTAGCTCCTACAATGAGCAGTTCTTC. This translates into CASSLGPSSYNEQFF. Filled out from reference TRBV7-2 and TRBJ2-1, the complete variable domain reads GAGVSQSPSNKVTEKGKDVELRCDPISGHTALYWYRQSLGQGLEFLIYFQGNSAPDKSGLPSDRFSAERTGGSVSTLTIQRTQQEDSAVYLCASSLGPSSYNEQFFGPGTRLTVL.

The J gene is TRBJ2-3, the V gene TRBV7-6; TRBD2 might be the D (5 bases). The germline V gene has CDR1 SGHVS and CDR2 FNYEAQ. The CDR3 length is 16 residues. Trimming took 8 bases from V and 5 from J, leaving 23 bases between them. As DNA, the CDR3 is TGTGCCAGCGCACCCTTGAGTTTCATGGGAGAAGATACGCAGTATTTT. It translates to CASAPLSFMGEDTQYF.

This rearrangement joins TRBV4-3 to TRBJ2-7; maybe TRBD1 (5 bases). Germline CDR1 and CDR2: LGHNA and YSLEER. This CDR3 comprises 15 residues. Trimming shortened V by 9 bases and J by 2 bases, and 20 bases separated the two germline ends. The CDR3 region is CASSYRSSLPYEQYF. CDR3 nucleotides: TGCGCCAGTTCCTACAGGAGTTCCCTACCCTACGAGCAGTACTTC.